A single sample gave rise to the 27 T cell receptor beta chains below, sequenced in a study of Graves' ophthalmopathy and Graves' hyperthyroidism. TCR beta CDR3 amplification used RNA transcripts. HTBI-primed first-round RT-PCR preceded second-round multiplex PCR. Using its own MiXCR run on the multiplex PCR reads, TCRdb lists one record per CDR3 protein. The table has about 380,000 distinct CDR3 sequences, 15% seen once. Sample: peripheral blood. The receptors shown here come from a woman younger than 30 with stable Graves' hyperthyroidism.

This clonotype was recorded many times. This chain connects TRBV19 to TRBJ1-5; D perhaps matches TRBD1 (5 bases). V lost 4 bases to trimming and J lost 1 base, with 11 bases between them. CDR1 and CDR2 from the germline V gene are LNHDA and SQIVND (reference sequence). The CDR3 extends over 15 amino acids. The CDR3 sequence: CASSRQGVSNQPQHF. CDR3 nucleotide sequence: TGTGCCAGTAGTAGACAAGGGGTCAGCAATCAGCCCCAGCATTTT.

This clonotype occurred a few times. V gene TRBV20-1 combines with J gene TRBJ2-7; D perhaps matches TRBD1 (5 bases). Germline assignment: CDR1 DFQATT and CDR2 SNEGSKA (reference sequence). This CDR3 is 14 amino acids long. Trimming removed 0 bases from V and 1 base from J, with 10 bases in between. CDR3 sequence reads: CSARDQNRSYEQYF. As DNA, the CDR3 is TGCAGTGCTAGAGATCAGAACAGGTCCTACGAGCAGTACTTC.

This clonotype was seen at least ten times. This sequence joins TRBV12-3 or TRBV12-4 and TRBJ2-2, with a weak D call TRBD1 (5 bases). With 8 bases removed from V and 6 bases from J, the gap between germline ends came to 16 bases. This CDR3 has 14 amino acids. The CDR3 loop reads CASAGSGWAGELFF. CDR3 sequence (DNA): TGTGCCAGCGCAGGGTCCGGGTGGGCCGGGGAGCTGTTTTTT.

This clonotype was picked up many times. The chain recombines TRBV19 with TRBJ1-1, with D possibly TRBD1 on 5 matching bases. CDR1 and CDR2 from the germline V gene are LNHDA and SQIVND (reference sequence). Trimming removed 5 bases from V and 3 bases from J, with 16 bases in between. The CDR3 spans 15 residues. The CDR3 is CASSSQEGLHTEAFF. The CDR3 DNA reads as TGTGCCAGTAGTTCCCAGGAGGGGTTGCACACTGAAGCTTTCTTT.

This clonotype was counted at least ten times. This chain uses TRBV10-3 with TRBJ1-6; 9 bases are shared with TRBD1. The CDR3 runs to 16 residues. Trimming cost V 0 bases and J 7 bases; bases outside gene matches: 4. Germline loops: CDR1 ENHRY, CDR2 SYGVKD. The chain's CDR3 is CAISESPGTGNSPLHF. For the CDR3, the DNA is TGTGCCATCAGTGAGTCACCGGGGACAGGGAATTCACCCCTCCACTTT.

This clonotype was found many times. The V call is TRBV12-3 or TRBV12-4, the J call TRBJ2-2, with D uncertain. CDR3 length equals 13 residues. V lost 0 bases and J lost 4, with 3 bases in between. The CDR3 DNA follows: TGTGCCAGCAGTTTAGCTCTCACCGGGGAGCTGTTTTTT. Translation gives CASSLALTGELFF.

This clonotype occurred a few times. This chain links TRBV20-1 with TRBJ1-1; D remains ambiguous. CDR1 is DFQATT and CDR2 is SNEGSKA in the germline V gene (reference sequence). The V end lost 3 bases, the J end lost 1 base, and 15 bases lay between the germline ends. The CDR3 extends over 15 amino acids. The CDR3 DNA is TGCAGTGCTAGGGTTGGCCGGGTGTCGAACACTGAAGCTTTCTTT. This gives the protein CSARVGRVSNTEAFF.

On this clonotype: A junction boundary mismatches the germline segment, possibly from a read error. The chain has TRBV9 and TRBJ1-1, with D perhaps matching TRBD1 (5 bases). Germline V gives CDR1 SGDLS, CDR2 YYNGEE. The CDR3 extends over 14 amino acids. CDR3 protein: CASRPQVQGTDAFF. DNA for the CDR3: TGTGCCAGCAGACCACAGGTCCAGGGAACTGATGCTTTCTTT.

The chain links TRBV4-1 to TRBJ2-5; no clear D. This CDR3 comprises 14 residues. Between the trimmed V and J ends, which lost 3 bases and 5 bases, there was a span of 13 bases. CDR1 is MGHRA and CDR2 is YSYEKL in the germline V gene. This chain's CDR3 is CASSQTENWETQYF. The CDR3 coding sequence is TGCGCCAGCAGCCAGACGGAGAATTGGGAGACCCAGTACTTC.

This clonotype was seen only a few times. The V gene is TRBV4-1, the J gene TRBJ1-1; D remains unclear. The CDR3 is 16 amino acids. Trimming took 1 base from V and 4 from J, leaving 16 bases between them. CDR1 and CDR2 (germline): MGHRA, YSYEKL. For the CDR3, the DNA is TGCGCCAGCAGCCAAGGACGCGCATGGGAGGGCACTGAAGCTTTCTTT. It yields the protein CASSQGRAWEGTEAFF.

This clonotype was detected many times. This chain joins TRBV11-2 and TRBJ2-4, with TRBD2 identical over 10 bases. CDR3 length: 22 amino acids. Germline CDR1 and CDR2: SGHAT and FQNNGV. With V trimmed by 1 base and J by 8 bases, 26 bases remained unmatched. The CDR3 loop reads CASSLVWGGSGGADDPPYIQYF. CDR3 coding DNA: TGTGCCAGCAGCTTAGTCTGGGGTGGGAGCGGGGGGGCCGACGACCCCCCTTACATTCAGTACTTC.

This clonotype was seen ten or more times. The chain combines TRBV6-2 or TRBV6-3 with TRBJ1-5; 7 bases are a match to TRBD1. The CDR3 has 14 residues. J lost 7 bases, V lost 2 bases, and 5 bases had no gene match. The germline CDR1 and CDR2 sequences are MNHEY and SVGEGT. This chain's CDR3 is CASSYDRAYQPQHF. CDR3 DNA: TGTGCCAGCAGTTACGACAGGGCTTACCAGCCCCAGCATTTT.

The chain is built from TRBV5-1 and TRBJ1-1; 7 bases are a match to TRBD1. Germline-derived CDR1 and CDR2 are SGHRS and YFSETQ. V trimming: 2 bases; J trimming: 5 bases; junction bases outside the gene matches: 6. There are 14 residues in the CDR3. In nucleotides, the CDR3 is TGCGCCAGCAGCTTCGGACAGGTAGGAACTGAAGCTTTCTTT. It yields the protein CASSFGQVGTEAFF.

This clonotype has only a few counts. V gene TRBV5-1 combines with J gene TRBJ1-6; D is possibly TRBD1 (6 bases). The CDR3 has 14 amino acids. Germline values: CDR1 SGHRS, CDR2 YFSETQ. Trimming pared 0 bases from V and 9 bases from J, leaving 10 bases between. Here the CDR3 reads CASSLEGGRSPLHF. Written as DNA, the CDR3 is TGCGCCAGCAGCTTGGAGGGGGGGCGTTCACCCCTCCACTTT.

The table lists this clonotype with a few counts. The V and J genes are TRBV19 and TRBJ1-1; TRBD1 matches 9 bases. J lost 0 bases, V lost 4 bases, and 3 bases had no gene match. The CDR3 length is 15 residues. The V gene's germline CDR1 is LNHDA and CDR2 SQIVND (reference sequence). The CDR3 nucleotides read TGTGCCAGTAGTAGGGACAGGGAAATGAACACTGAAGCTTTCTTT. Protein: CASSRDREMNTEAFF.

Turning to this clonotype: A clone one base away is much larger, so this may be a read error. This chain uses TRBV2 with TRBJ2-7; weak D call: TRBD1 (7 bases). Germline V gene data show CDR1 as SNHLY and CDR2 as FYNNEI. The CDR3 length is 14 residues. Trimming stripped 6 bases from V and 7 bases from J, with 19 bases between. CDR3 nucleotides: TGTGCCAGCAGCTCCAAAACAGGGGCGGGGGAGCAGTACTTC. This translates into CASSSKTGAGEQYF.

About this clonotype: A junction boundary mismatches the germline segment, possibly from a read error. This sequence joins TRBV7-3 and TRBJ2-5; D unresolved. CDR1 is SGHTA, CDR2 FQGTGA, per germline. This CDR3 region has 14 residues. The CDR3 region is CASSLNPSKETKYF. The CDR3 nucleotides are TGTGCCAGCAGCTTAAATCCCTCCAAAGAGACCAAGTACTTC.

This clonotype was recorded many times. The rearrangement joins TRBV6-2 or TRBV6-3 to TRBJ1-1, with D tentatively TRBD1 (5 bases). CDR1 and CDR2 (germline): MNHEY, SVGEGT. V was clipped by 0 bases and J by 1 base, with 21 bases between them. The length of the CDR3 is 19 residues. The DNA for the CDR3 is TGTGCCAGCAGTTACTCGCCCACAATGCGGGGCTGGAGGAACACTGAAGCTTTCTTT. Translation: CASSYSPTMRGWRNTEAFF.

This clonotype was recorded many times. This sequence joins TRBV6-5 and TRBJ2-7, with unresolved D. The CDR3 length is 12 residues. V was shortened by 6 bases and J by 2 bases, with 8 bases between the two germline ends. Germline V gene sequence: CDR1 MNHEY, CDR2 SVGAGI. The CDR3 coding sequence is TGTGCCAGCAGCACAGCTGCCTACGAGCAGTACTTC. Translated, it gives CASSTAAYEQYF.

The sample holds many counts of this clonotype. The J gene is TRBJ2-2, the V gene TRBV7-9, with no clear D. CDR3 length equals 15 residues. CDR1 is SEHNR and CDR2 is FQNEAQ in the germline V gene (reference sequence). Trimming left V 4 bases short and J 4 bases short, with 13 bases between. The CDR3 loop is CASSSTSLGTGELFF. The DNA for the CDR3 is TGTGCCAGCAGCTCCACCTCCCTGGGCACCGGGGAGCTGTTTTTT.

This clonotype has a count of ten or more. CDR3 sequence reads: CASSEFPGQGFYGYTF. DNA of the CDR3: TGTGCCAGCAGTGAGTTCCCGGGACAGGGGTTCTATGGCTACACCTTC. The V and J genes are TRBV2 and TRBJ1-2; 10 positions agree with TRBD1. CDR3 length: 16 residues. The ends lost 3 bases at V and 4 bases at J; junction bases unmatched: 8. Germline V CDR1 and CDR2: SNHLY, FYNNEI.

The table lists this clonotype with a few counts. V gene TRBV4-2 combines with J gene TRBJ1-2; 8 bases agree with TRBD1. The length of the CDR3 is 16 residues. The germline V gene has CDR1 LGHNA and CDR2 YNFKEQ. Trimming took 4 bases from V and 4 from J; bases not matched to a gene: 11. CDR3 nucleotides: TGTGCCAGCAGCCCACACCCCCAGGGGGCCTCCTATGGCTACACCTTC. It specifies CASSPHPQGASYGYTF.

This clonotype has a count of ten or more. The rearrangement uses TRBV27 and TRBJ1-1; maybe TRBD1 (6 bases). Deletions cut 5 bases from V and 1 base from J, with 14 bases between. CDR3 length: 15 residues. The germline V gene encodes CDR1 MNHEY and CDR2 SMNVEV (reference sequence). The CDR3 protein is CASSDRSTGNTEAFF. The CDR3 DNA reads TGTGCCAGCAGTGACCGTTCGACAGGGAACACTGAAGCTTTCTTT.

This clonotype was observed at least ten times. CDR3 bases: TGCAGCGCATCAGGAGGGTTCTCCTACGAGCAGTACTTC. It codes for CSASGGFSYEQYF. V usage is TRBV29-1 and J usage is TRBJ2-7; maybe TRBD2 (6 bases). The CDR3 has 13 residues. Germline V gives CDR1 SQVTM, CDR2 ANQGSEA. Trimming removed 7 bases from V and 0 bases from J, with 13 bases in between.

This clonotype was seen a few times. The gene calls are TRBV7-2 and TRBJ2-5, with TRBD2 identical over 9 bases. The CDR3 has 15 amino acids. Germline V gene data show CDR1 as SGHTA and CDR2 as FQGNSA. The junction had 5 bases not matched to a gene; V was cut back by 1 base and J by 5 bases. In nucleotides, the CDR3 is TGTGCCAGCAGCTTAGTTAGCGGGGGAGACGAGACCCAGTACTTC. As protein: CASSLVSGGDETQYF.

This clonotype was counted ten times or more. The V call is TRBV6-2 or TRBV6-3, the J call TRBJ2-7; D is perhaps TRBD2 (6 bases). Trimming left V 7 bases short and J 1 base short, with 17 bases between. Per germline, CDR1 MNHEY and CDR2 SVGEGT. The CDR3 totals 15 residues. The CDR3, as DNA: TGTGCCAGCACCCACTACGGTAGCGGTTCCTACGAGCAGTACTTC. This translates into CASTHYGSGSYEQYF.

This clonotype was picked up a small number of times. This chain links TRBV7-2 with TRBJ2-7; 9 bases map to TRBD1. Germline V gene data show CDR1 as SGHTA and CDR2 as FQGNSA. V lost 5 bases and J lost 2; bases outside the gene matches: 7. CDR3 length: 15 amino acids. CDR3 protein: CASSPIGTGTYEQYF. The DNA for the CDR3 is TGTGCCAGCAGCCCTATCGGGACAGGGACCTACGAGCAGTACTTC.